This is a list of T cell receptor beta chains from one sample in a study of CD8 T cells in Susac syndrome. One entry per CDR3 protein, called by TCRdb with MiXCR from the immunoSEQ multiplex PCR reads. This sample carries about 300,000 distinct CDR3 sequences, more than 75% of them seen once, and the ten largest clones take about 0.11%. The specimen was CD8+ T cells from PBMCs. The receptors shown here come from a human donor with multiple sclerosis. CDR3s include the opening cysteine and the closing phenylalanine or tryptophan. D genes are given only for firm matches. For some rows the clone size is stated as once, few or many, or as a class when expanded; others skip it.

NA	NA	TRBV6-5	TRBJ2-3	TGTGCCAGCAGTCCGGCTCCTAGCACAGATACGCAGTATTTT	CASSPAPSTDTQYF
TRBD2	NA	TRBV28	TRBJ2-6	TGTGCCCCGGGGGGGTACTCTGGGGCCAACGTCCTGACTTTC	CAPGGYSGANVLTF
NA	once	TRBV23-1	TRBJ1-1	TGCGCCAGCAGTCAATCTTCCTCGATGTTGTGCAGGACTGAAGCTTTCTTT	CASSQSSSMLCRTEAFF
NA	NA	TRBV9	TRBJ2-2	TGTGCCAGCACCCCTTCCGGAAAAGGGGAGCTGTTTTTT	CASTPSGKGELFF
TRBD2	NA	TRBV7-9	TRBJ2-1	TGTGCCAGCAGCTTGATTGGCGGGAGGGCTCCCAATGAGCAGTTCTTC	CASSLIGGRAPNEQFF
NA	NA	TRBV5-1	TRBJ1-1	TGCGCCAGCAGCTTTGGGGGGCGAGGCACTGAAGCTTTCTTT	CASSFGGRGTEAFF
NA	NA	TRBV27	TRBJ2-1	TGTGCCAGCAGTTTAAAGTTTGTCTCCTACAATGAGCAGTTCTTC	CASSLKFVSYNEQFF
TRBD2	NA	TRBV4-1	TRBJ2-7	TGCGCCAGCAGCCATGTCAGACTAGCGGGAGTCGACGAGCAGTACTTC	CASSHVRLAGVDEQYF
NA	NA	TRBV27	TRBJ2-7	TGTGCCAGCAGTTTATCGAGGTCTAGCGAGCAGTACTTC	CASSLSRSSEQYF
NA	NA	TRBV7-9	TRBJ1-1	TGTGCCAGCAGCCGTTTCAGACCGCCTGAAGCTTTCTTT	CASSRFRPPEAFF
TRBD1	NA	TRBV6-1	TRBJ1-5	TGTGCCAGCAGTGGCGACAGGGTGAGCAATCAGCCCCAGCATTTT	CASSGDRVSNQPQHF
TRBD1	NA	TRBV27	TRBJ1-2	TGTGCCAGCAGTTTTACGATACCAGGGGGCTATGGCTACACCTTC	CASSFTIPGGYGYTF
TRBD2	NA	TRBV3-1	TRBJ2-7	TGTGCCAGCAGCCAAGTTGGGGCTAGCGGGTTTCTCTACTACGAGCAGTACTTC	CASSQVGASGFLYYEQYF
NA	NA	TRBV11-2	TRBJ2-2	TGTGCCAGCAGCTTGTGGACGAACACCGGGGAGCTGTTTTTT	CASSLWTNTGELFF
TRBD2	few	TRBV7-9	TRBJ2-7	TGTGCCAGCAGCGCCGGGACTAACGAGCAGTACTTC	CASSAGTNEQYF
NA	NA	TRBV7-9	TRBJ2-5	TGTGCCAGCAGCCTATTCCCGGAGACCCAGTACTTC	CASSLFPETQYF
TRBD1	NA	TRBV2	TRBJ2-7	TGTGCCAGCAGGAATTCTAGGGACAGGCTGGAATACGAGCAGTACTTC	CASRNSRDRLEYEQYF
NA	NA	TRBV6-5	TRBJ2-7	TGTGCCAGCAGTTATTTTACTTCCCCCTACGAGCAGTACTTC	CASSYFTSPYEQYF
NA	many	TRBV27	TRBJ2-1	TGTGCCAGCAGTCTGTCGGGGTCCTACAATGAGCAGTTCTTC	CASSLSGSYNEQFF
NA	NA	TRBV12-3/TRBV12-4	TRBJ1-1	TGTGCCAGCAGACCCAGTGGGGAACGGAACACTGAAGCTTTCTTT	CASRPSGERNTEAFF
NA	NA	TRBV7-9	TRBJ1-2	TGTGCCAGCAGAACCCACTCGGGTGCGGACTATGGCTACACCTTC	CASRTHSGADYGYTF
NA	NA	TRBV6-6	TRBJ1-5	TGTGCCAGCAGTTACCCAGGGATCGGTCAGCCCCAGCATTTT	CASSYPGIGQPQHF
NA	NA	TRBV7-9	TRBJ2-1	TGTGCCAGCAGCTTCAGGGAAGGGGGTTACAATGAGCAGTTCTTC	CASSFREGGYNEQFF
TRBD2	NA	TRBV28	TRBJ2-3	TGTGCCAGCAGTTTTAGTCCTAGCGGAAACACAGATACGCAGTATTTT	CASSFSPSGNTDTQYF
NA	NA	TRBV6-5	TRBJ1-6	TGTGCCAGCAGGCCGCCGAACCCGGGTCCCCACGACCTCCACTTT	CASRPPNPGPHDLHF
NA	NA	TRBV6-5	TRBJ1-1	TGTGCCAGCAGTTTTTTAGGGCTCATGAACACTGAAGCTTTCTTT	CASSFLGLMNTEAFF
NA	NA	TRBV2	TRBJ2-4	TGTGCCAGCACCCCCAGGGGAAGCGGGAAGACCAAAAACATTCAGTACTTC	CASTPRGSGKTKNIQYF
NA	NA	TRBV3-1	TRBJ2-1	TGTGCCAGCAGCCAGGTGTGGGGGGCGGAGAATGAGCAGTTCTTC	CASSQVWGAENEQFF
NA	NA	TRBV27	TRBJ1-1	TGTGCCAGCAGTCTCGGGGGATACGCTGCAGCTTTCTTT	CASSLGGYAAAFF
TRBD1	NA	TRBV27	TRBJ1-5	TGTGCCAGCAGTTCGGGACAGGGGGCCCCGGAGGGCAATCAGCCCCAGCATTTT	CASSSGQGAPEGNQPQHF
NA	few	TRBV7-8	TRBJ1-5	TGTGCCAGCAGCTTAGATGTGGGGCAGCCCCAGCATTTT	CASSLDVGQPQHF
NA	NA	TRBV25-1	TRBJ2-1	TGTGCCAGCAGTGAAGTGGGCAATGAGCAGTTCTTC	CASSEVGNEQFF
NA	NA	TRBV29-1	TRBJ2-4	TGCAGCGTTGTTTCGGCTAGCGTAGCCATTCAGTACTTC	CSVVSASVAIQYF
TRBD1	NA	TRBV3-1	TRBJ1-6	TGTGCCAGCAGCCACACTCGACAGGGCCCGTCAAATTCACCCCTCCACTTT	CASSHTRQGPSNSPLHF
TRBD2	NA	TRBV29-1	TRBJ2-2	TGCAGCGTTGTACTAGCGGGAGGAAGAGGGGAGCTGTTTTTT	CSVVLAGGRGELFF
TRBD1	NA	TRBV14	TRBJ2-1	TGTGCCAGCAGCCCCCGGGACAGGGTGAATGAGCAGTTCTTC	CASSPRDRVNEQFF
TRBD2	NA	TRBV27	TRBJ2-1	TGTGCCAGCAGTACCGGGACTAGCGGGAGGAATGAGCAGTTCTTC	CASSTGTSGRNEQFF
NA	NA	TRBV19	TRBJ2-7	TGTGCCAGTAGTGCCGAAAGGACTGGATCCTACGAGCAGTACTTC	CASSAERTGSYEQYF